This TCR beta chain was found in a study of blood T cell repertoires in COVID-19 (dated by TCRdb to 2018 to 2021). Study-level background: Collaborator samples came from the United States, Italy and Spain and covered acute and convalescent phases of COVID-19. The prospective study material was composed of cDNA or gDNA derived from T cells, B-cell-depleted T cells, or PBMCs. The dataset comprised deeply sampled blood TCRbeta repertoires from subjects exposed to, actively infected with, or recovered from COVID-19. The repertoires were released in a freely available public database intended as a resource for research on the immune response to SARS-CoV-2. The samples were drawn from two sources: the first 160 participants of the ongoing ImmuneRACE study, and about 1,300 subjects contributed by 6 global collaborators. A de-identified subject ID, COVID-19 status, age in years and sex were almost always included in the sample metadata. Where available, HLA class I and class II types were taken from metadata supplied by the sample provider and were not determined by assay-based typing.

Note on this clone: The specificity of this receptor is unknown. Per-base quality was not reported, and no clone a single base away is much larger than it.

Spanning cysteine to phenylalanine, the CDR3 consists of 15 amino acids. Only CDR3 DNA is held: 45 bases, read in frame from base 1. Trimming removed 6 bases from V and 0 bases from J, leaving 12 bases between the germline ends. From a lookup of the germline V gene (reference sequence), CDR1 and CDR2 are LNHDA and SQIVND. What the work shows at the level of the full study, not this receptor alone: The quantity of clinical and demographic metadata differed by source and by participant and was supplied without curation.

Whole blood was collected in K2EDTA tubes by collaborating institutions according to the institutions' own protocols. For TCRbeta analysis, collaborators shipped samples as frozen whole blood, isolated PBMCs, or DNA extracted from either of those sample types. TCRbeta CDR3 regions were amplified from genomic DNA by means of the immunoSEQ Assay, a bias-controlled multiplex PCR. The authors processed their data as follows. The number of nucleated cells in each sample was estimated by amplification of reference gene primers within the assay. To quantify the absolute abundance of each unique TCRbeta CDR3 rearrangement, sequence reads were collapsed and filtered. Productive Simpson clonality was computed per sample as the square root of Simpson's diversity index over productive rearrangements. The source is immuneACCESS, and TCRdb retained only in-frame sequences with V and J called. Part of the clones is not carried over; for the studies checked, unresolved V genes explain less than half of this, and the remainder is unexplained. V and J calls and clone size are given by that table; D and trimming were obtained from the DNA. In this sample the table shows around 11,000 clones, approximately 79% of which occur a single time. The ten largest clones add up to more than 6.5% of the sample.

The source of this sequence is a man in his 70s with active COVID-19. Material: peripheral blood. The rearranged segments are TRBV19 and TRBJ1-3; there is no confident call for the D gene. The DNA sequence is TGTGCCAGTAGGTACGGGATTTCCTCTGGAAACACCATATATTTT. Its amino acids are CASRYGISSGNTIYF.